This paragraph covers one T cell receptor beta chain sequence. Germline CDR1 SGHRS, CDR2 YFSETQ. CDR3 length equals 12 residues. V dropped 4 bases and J dropped 4 bases, with 9 bases sitting between them. This sample is drawn from a study of control samples from healthy donors and cancer patients. Using immunoSEQ multiplex PCR, the repertoire was profiled, and TCRdb retains in-frame clones only, with some absent. The table has some 120,000 clones, about 95% seen once. This sequence originates from a man aged 25 to 40 in good health. The sequencing input was blood. This chain uses TRBV5-1 with TRBJ2-7; D may correspond to TRBD1 or TRBD2 (5 bases each). The CDR3 is CASSGDGYEQYF. The CDR3 nucleotides are TGCGCCAGCAGCGGGGACGGGTACGAGCAGTACTTC.